This paragraph reports one T cell receptor (beta chain). The CDR3 runs to 15 residues. J was trimmed by 4 bases and V by 4 bases; bases with no gene match: 3. Germline V CDR1 and CDR2: SGHAT, FQNNGV. This sample was included in a study of blood T cell repertoires in COVID-19. The overall study: Samples representing acute and convalescent COVID-19 were sourced from the United States, Italy and Spain. Nucleic acid was either cDNA or gDNA, and it came from T cells, B-cell-depleted T cells, or PBMCs.

As processed by the authors: Nucleated cell number was recorded as an estimate derived from reference gene primer amplification. The protocol was immunoSEQ multiplex PCR, while the TCRdb copy is restricted to in-frame clones and leaves out a portion. The V and J calls and clone size were taken over from that table, and D and trimming were inferred from the DNA. Of approximately 130,000 clones in the sample, more than 75% were seen once. Sequences were obtained from peripheral blood. This chain connects TRBV11-2 to TRBJ2-1; 11 positions match TRBD1. This receptor was taken from a man between 60 and 75 years old with acute or convalescent COVID-19. CDR3 in DNA: TGTGCCAGCAGCTGGGGACAGGGGGGGTACAATGAGCAGTTCTTC. Translating it yields CASSWGQGGYNEQFF.